This T cell receptor (beta chain) appears in the sequencing data of a study of CD8+ T cells in alopecia areata. Study-wide context: Patients received oral tofacitinib, 5 to 10 mg twice daily, for moderate-to-severe alopecia areata. Once tofacitinib had been taken for 6 to 18 months, 6 months off drug followed.

The V end was cut by 8 bases, the J end by 8 bases, with 24 bases between. This CDR3 region has 14 residues. Per the germline V gene, CDR1 is SQVTM and CDR2 is ANQGSEA. Extracted RNA was reverse transcribed, and the resulting cDNA served as sequencing template. Assay used: immunoSEQ multiplex PCR; TCRdb lists only in-frame clones, some missing. The data contain about 97,000 clones, 41% of them singletons. The source is a human donor with alopecia areata. The sample taken for sequencing was CD4+ T cells sorted from blood. V usage is TRBV29-1 and J usage is TRBJ1-1; D is ambiguous. In nucleotides, the CDR3 is TGCAGCTTCAGGTCCCCCTTCTACACGTCGGAAGCTTTCTTT. It codes for CSFRSPFYTSEAFF.